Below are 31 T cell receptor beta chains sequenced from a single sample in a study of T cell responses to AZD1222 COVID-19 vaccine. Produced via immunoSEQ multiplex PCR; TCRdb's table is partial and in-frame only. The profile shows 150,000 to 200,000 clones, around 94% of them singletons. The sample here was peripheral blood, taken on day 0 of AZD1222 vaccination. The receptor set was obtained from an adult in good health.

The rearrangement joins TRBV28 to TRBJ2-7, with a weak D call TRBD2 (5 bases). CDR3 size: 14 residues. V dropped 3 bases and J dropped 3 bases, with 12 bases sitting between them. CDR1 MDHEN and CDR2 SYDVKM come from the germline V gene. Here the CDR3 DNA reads TGTGCCAGCAGTTTCCGGGGAGCCATCTACGAGCAGTACTTC. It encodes CASSFRGAIYEQYF.

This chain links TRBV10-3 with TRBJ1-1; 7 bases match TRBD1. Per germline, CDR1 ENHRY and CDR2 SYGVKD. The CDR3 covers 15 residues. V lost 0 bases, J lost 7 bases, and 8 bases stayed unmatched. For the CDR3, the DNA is TGTGCCATCAGTGAGTCGCCGACAGGGATGATTGAAGCTTTCTTT. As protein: CAISESPTGMIEAFF.

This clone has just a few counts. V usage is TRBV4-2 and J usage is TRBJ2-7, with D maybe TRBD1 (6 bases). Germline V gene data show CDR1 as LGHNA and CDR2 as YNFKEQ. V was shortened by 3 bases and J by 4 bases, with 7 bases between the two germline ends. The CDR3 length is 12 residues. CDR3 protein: CASSHQGYEQYF. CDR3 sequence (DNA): TGTGCCAGCAGCCACCAGGGGTACGAGCAGTACTTC.

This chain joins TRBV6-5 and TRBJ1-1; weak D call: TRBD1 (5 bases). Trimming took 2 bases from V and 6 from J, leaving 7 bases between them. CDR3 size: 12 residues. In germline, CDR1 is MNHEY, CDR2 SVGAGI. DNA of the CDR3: TGTGCCAGCAGTTACCCGGGACCTGAAGCTTTCTTT. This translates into CASSYPGPEAFF.

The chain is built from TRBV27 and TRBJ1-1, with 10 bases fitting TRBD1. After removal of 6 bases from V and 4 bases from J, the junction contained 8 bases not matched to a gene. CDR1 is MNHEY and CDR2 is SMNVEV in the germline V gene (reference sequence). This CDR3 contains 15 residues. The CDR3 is CASSLGTGVGTEAFF. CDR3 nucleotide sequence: TGTGCCAGCAGCCTAGGGACAGGGGTGGGCACTGAAGCTTTCTTT.

The CDR3 nucleotides are TGTGCCAGCAGTGTAGGGGGGACTAGCATACAAGAGACCCAGTACTTC. Protein product: CASSVGGTSIQETQYF. The V call is TRBV2, the J call TRBJ2-5, with 9 bases aligning to TRBD2. The length of the CDR3 is 16 residues. V lost 4 bases to trimming and J lost 2 bases; unmatched junction nucleotides: 8. From germline, CDR1 is SNHLY and CDR2 FYNNEI.

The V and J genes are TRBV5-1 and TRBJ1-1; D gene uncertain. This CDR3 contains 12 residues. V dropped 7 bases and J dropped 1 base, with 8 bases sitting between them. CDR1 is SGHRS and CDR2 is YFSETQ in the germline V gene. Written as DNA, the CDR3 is TGCGCCAGCGGATCGAAGAACACTGAAGCTTTCTTT. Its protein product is CASGSKNTEAFF.

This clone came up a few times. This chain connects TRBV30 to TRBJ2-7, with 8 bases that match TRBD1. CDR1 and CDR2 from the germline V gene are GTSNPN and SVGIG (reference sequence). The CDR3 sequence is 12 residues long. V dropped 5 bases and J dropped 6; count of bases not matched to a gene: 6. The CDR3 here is CAWDTGGVEQYF. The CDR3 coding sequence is TGTGCCTGGGATACAGGGGGAGTCGAGCAGTACTTC.

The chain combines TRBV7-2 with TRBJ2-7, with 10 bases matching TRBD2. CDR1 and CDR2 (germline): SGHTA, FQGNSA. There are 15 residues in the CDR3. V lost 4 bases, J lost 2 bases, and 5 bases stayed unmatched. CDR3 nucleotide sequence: TGTGCCAGCAGCTCGACTAGCGGGCACCCCTACGAGCAGTACTTC. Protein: CASSSTSGHPYEQYF.

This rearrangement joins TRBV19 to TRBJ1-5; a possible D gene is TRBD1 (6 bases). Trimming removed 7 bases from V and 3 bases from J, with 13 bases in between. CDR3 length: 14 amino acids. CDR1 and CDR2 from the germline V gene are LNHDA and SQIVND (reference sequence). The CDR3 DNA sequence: TGTGCCAGTAATAGGGGGGAAATCAATCAGCCCCAGCATTTT. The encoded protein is CASNRGEINQPQHF.

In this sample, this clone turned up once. CDR3 amino acids: CAWAEDANTEAFF. The CDR3 nucleotides read TGTGCCTGGGCGGAGGACGCGAACACTGAAGCTTTCTTT. The chain uses TRBV30 and TRBJ1-1; no clear D gene. V dropped 5 bases and J dropped 1 base, with 11 bases sitting between them. Germline CDR1 and CDR2: GTSNPN and SVGIG (reference sequence). The CDR3 has 13 residues.

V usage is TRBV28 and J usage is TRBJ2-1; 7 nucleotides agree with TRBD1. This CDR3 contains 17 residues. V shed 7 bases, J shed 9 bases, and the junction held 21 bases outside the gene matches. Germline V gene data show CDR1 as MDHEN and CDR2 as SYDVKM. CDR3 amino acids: CASKTPVIRQGVGEQFF. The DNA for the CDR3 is TGTGCCAGCAAAACCCCCGTGATCCGACAGGGCGTCGGTGAGCAGTTCTTC.

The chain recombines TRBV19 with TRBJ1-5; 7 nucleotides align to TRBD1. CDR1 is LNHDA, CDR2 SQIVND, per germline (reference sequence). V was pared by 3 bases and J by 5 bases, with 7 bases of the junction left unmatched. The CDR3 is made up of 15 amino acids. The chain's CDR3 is CASSILDRDYQPQHF. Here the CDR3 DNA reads TGTGCCAGTAGTATTTTAGACAGGGACTATCAGCCCCAGCATTTT. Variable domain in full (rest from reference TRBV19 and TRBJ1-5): DGGITQSPKYLFRKEGQNVTLSCEQNLNHDAMYWYRQDPGQGLRLIYYSQIVNDFQKGDIAEGYSVSREKKESFPLTVTSAQKNPTAFYLCASSILDRDYQPQHFGDGTRLSIL.

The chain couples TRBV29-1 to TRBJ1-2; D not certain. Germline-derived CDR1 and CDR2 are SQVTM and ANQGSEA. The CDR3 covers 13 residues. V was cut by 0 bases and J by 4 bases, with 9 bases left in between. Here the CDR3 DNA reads TGCAGCGTTGAAGAGGAAGATACCTATGGCTACACCTTC. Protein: CSVEEEDTYGYTF.

The DNA of the CDR3 is TGTGCCAGTAGTACGGGACTTCCGGGCTCTGGAAACACCATATATTTT. Encoded protein: CASSTGLPGSGNTIYF. The chain links TRBV19 to TRBJ1-3, with D possibly matching TRBD1 (5 bases). Germline assignment: CDR1 LNHDA and CDR2 SQIVND (reference sequence). The CDR3 has 16 residues. The V end lost 4 bases, the J end lost 0 bases, and 13 bases lay between the germline ends.

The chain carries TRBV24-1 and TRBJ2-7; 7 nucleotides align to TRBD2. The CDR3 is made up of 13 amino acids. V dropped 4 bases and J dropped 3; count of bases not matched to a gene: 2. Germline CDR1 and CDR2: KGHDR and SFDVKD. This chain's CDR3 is CATSDWTSYEQYF. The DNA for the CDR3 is TGTGCCACCAGTGACTGGACTAGCTACGAGCAGTACTTC.

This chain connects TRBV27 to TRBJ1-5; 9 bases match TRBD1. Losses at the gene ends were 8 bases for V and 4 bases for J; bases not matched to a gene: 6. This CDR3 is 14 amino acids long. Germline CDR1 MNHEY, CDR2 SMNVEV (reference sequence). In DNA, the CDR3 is TGTGCCAGCGGGGGGGACAGGGAAAATCAGCCCCAGCATTTT. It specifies CASGGDRENQPQHF.

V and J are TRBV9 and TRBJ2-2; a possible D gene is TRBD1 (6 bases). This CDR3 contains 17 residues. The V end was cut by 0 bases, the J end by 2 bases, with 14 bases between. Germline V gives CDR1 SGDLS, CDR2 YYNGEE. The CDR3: CASSVAQGTHNTGELFF. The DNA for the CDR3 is TGTGCCAGCAGCGTAGCTCAAGGGACACATAACACCGGGGAGCTGTTTTTT.

CDR3 DNA sequence: TGTGCCAGCAGTGAAGCGCGGCCCGGGGAGCTGTTTTTT. The encoded protein is CASSEARPGELFF. The chain carries TRBV2 and TRBJ2-2; no firm D call. The germline V gene has CDR1 SNHLY and CDR2 FYNNEI. This CDR3 is built from 13 residues. Trimming took off 0 bases at V and 6 bases at J, with 5 bases between the two ends. Together with reference TRBV2 and TRBJ2-2, the CDR3 gives the full variable domain: EPEVTQTPSHQVTQMGQEVILRCVPISNHLYFYWYRQILGQKVEFLVSFYNNEISEKSEIFDDQFSVERPDGSNFTLKIRSTKLEDSAMYFCASSEARPGELFFGEGSRLTVL.

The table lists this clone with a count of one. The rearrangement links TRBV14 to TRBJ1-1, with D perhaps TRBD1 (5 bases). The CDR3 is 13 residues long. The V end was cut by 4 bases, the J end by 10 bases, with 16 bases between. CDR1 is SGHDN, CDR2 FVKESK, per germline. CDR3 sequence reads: CASSRVRDLGAFF. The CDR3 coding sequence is TGTGCCAGCAGCCGCGTCAGGGACCTTGGAGCTTTCTTT.

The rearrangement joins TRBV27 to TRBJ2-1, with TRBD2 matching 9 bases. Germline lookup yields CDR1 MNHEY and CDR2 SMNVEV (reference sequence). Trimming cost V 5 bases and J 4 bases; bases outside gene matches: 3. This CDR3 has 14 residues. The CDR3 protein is CASSRTSVYNEQFF. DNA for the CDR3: TGTGCCAGCAGTCGGACTAGCGTGTACAATGAGCAGTTCTTC.

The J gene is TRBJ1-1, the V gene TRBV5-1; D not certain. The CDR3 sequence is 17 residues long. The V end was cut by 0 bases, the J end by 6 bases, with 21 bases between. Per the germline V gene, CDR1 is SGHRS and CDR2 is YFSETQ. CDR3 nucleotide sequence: TGCGCCAGCAGCTTGGCCTATAGGTCGGCCGCAGGCGCTGAAGCTTTCTTT. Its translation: CASSLAYRSAAGAEAFF.

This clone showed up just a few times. CDR3: CASSLLLEQYF. The CDR3 DNA reads TGTGCCAGCAGCCTTCTCCTGGAGCAGTACTTC. This chain connects TRBV7-9 to TRBJ2-7; no reliable D call. CDR1 is SEHNR and CDR2 is FQNEAQ in the germline V gene (reference sequence). The V end was cut by 5 bases, the J end by 7 bases, with 9 bases between. The CDR3 spans 11 residues. Full variable domain (outside the CDR3, taken from reference TRBV7-9 and TRBJ2-7): DTGVSQNPRHKITKRGQNVTFRCDPISEHNRLYWYRQTLGQGPEFLTYFQNEAQLEKSRLLSDRFSAERPKGSFSTLEIQRTEQGDSAMYLCASSLLLEQYFGPGTRLTVT.

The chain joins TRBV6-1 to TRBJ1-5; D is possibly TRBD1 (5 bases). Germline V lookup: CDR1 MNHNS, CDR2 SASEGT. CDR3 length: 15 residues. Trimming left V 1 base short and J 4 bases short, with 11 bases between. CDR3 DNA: TGTGCCAGCAGTGAAGGTGGGGCTCAAAATCAGCCCCAGCATTTT. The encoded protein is CASSEGGAQNQPQHF.

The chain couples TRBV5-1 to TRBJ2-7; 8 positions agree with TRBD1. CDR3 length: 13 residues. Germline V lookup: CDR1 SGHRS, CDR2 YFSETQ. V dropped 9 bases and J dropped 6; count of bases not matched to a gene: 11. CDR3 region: CATGTGSRGEQYF. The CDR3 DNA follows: TGCGCCACGGGGACAGGTTCAAGAGGCGAGCAGTACTTC.

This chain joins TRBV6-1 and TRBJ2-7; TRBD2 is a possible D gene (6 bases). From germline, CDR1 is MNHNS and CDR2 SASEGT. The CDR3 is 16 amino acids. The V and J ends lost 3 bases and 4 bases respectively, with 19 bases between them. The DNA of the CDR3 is TGTGCCAGCAGTGATTGGGCTAGCGACAACCCGTACGAGCAGTACTTC. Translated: CASSDWASDNPYEQYF.

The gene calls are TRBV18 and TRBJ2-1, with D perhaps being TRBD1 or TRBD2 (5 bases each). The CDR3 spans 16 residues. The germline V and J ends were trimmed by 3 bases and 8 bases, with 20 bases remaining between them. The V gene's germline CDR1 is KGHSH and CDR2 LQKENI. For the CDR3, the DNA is TGTGCCAGCTCACCGTCCGGGGCCCTAGGTGTGGATGAGCAGTTCTTC. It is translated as CASSPSGALGVDEQFF.

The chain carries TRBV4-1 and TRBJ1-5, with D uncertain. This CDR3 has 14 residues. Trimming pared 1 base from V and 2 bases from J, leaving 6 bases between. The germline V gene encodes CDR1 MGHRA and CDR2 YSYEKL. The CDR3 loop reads CASSQVRGNQPQHF. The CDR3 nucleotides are TGCGCCAGCAGCCAAGTACGGGGCAATCAGCCCCAGCATTTT.

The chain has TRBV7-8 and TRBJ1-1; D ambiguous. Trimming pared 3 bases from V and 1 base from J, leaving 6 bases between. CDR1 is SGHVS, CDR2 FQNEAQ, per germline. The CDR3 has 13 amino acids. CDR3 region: CASSFDWNTEAFF. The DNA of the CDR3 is TGTGCCAGCAGCTTTGACTGGAACACTGAAGCTTTCTTT.

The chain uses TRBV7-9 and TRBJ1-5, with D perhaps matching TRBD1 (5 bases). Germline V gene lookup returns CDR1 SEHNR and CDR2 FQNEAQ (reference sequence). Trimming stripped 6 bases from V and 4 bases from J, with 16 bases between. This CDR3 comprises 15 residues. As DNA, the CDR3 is TGTGCCAGCAGTCCCTCAGGGTCGAGGAATCAGCCCCAGCATTTT. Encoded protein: CASSPSGSRNQPQHF. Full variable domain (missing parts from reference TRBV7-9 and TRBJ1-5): DTGVSQNPRHKITKRGQNVTFRCDPISEHNRLYWYRQTLGQGPEFLTYFQNEAQLEKSRLLSDRFSAERPKGSFSTLEIQRTEQGDSAMYLCASSPSGSRNQPQHFGDGTRLSIL.

The CDR3 region is CASSLQGWNGYTF. CDR3 sequence (DNA): TGTGCCAGCAGTTTACAGGGCTGGAATGGCTACACCTTC. The chain recombines TRBV28 with TRBJ1-2; D is perhaps TRBD1 (5 bases). Trimming removed 2 bases at V and 6 bases at J, with 10 bases between. The CDR3 runs to 13 residues. CDR1 is MDHEN, CDR2 SYDVKM, per germline.